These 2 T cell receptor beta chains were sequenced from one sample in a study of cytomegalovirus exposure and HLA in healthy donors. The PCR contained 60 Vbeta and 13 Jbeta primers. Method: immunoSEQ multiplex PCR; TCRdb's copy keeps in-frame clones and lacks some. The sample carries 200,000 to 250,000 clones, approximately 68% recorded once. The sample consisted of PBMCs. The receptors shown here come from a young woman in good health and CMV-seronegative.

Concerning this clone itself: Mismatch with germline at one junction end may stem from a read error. The CDR3: CSSSSAAGEDQPQHF. CDR3 in DNA: TGTTCCAGCAGCTCCGCAGCGGGGGAAGACCAGCCCCAGCATTTT. The gene calls are TRBV7-9 and TRBJ1-5; tentatively, D is TRBD1 (5 bases). The CDR3 consists of 15 residues. Germline V gene data show CDR1 as SEHNR and CDR2 as FQNEAQ (reference sequence).

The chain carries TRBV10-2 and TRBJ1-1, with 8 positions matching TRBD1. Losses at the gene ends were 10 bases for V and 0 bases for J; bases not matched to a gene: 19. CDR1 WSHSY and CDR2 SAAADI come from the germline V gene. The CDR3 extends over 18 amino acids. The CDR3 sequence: CAITGQGRRSNMNTEAFF. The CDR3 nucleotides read TGCGCCATCACCGGACAGGGAAGAAGGTCAAACATGAACACTGAAGCTTTCTTT.